This T cell receptor beta chain is drawn from a study of cytotoxic CD8 clonotypes in ibrutinib-treated CLL. Germline V lookup: CDR1 SEHNR, CDR2 FQNEAQ (reference sequence). V lost 3 bases and J lost 1, with 19 bases in between. The CDR3 extends over 17 amino acids. Sequenced by immunoSEQ multiplex PCR; TCRdb stores in-frame clones only, minus some. The table lists approximately 130,000 clones, 84% of them singletons. The genes are TRBV7-9 and TRBJ2-7, with a weak D call TRBD1 (6 bases). The sequence derives from a human donor with chronic lymphocytic leukemia. The sequencing here drew on PBMCs, taken after 24 months of ibrutinib treatment. The chain's CDR3 is CASSFQVARGGSYEQYF. CDR3 in DNA: TGTGCCAGCAGCTTTCAAGTGGCCAGGGGCGGTTCCTACGAGCAGTACTTC.